This T cell receptor (beta chain) was identified during a study of Graves' ophthalmopathy and Graves' hyperthyroidism. This clonotype has at least ten counts. Trimming shortened V by 2 bases and J by 6 bases, and 14 bases separated the two germline ends. Per the germline V gene, CDR1 is DFQATT and CDR2 is SNEGSKA (reference sequence). The CDR3 loop spans 13 amino acids. RNA transcripts yielded amplified TCR beta CDR3 regions. Investigators did first-round RT-PCR with HTBI primers, then second-round multiplex PCR. Each CDR3 protein gets one entry after TCRdb re-called the multiplex PCR reads with MiXCR. The data hold roughly 500,000 distinct CDR3 sequences, with around 14% observed a single time.

The V and J genes are TRBV20-1 and TRBJ2-7, with a weak D call TRBD2 (5 bases). The receptor comes from a woman in her twenties or thirties with Graves' ophthalmopathy. What was sequenced was blood. The CDR3 loop reads CSARPTSFPEQYF. The CDR3 nucleotides read TGCAGTGCTAGACCTACTAGTTTCCCCGAGCAGTACTTC.